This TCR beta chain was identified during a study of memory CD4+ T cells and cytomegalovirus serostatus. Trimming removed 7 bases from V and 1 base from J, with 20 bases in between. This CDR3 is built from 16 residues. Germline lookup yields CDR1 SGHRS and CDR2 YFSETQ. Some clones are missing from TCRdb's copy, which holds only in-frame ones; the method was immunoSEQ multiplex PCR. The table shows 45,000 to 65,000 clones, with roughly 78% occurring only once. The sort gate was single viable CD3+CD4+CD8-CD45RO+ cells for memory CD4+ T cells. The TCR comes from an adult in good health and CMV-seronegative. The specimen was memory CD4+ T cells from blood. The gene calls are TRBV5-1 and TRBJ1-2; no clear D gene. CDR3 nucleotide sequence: TGCGCCAGCCAACCATCCGGCCTCGGATTTAACTATGGCTACACCTTC. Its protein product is CASQPSGLGFNYGYTF.